This TCR beta chain was sequenced during a study of glioma-infiltrating T cells. Broader study findings: Only very few CDR3 sequences appeared in both tissue and blood. Tissue-blood divergence was below expectation in non-neoplastic patients, above in gliomas.

This CDR3 has 15 residues. Trimming removed 6 bases at V and 4 bases at J, with 17 bases between. Germline loops: CDR1 MNHNS, CDR2 SASEGT. This clonotype was picked up many times. Its specificity is not known. TCR alpha and beta CDR3 regions were amplified from RNA using iRepertoire nested multiplex PCR. One-step reverse transcription and amplification started from approximately 100-400 ng of tissue mRNA or PBMC total RNA. TCRdb used MiXCR to reprocess the multiplex PCR reads, holding one entry per CDR3 protein. This table has 16,000 or so distinct CDR3 sequences, nearly 60% appearing once. The sequence was obtained from a human donor with low-grade glioma or glioblastoma, undergoing nonglioma brain surgery, or in good health (not recorded which). The sequenced sample consisted of glioma tissue, nonneoplastic brain tissue, or PBMCs (not recorded which). V is TRBV6-1 and J is TRBJ2-3, with D unresolved. The CDR3 nucleotides are TGTGCCAGCAGCCAAGTCCGGACCCCCCCAGATACGCAGTATTTT. Its translation: CASSQVRTPPDTQYF.